This TCR beta chain is drawn from a study of spatial heterogeneity in lung cancer (dated by TCRdb to between 2017 and 2020). At the level of the whole study: Beta-chain transcripts were consistently detected in greater numbers than alpha-chain transcripts, which likely reflected higher beta-chain transcript abundance. Both alpha and beta chains were TCR-sequenced in samples taken at surgery, namely 220 tumor regions, fewer than 80 matched nontumor lung samples and a few dozen PBMC samples. In non-small cell lung cancer, the study made a quantitative comparison of TCR alpha and beta repertoires among multiple tumor regions, matched nontumor lung and blood. TCR repertoire features were related to nonsynonymous mutation counts determined by whole-exome sequencing of tumor tissue. In the raw uncorrected reads, each unique combination of TCR and UMI appeared more than ten times on average.

The germline V gene specifies SQVTM as CDR1 and ANQGSEA as CDR2. The germline V and J ends show losses of 7 bases and 1 base respectively, and no gene match explains 5 bases of the junction. The cysteine opens and the phenylalanine closes a CDR3 of 13 amino acids. Only CDR3 DNA remains: 39 bases, in frame from the first base. The library was prepared using 5' RACE. Instrument on record: NextSeq 500. The TCR library protocol attached a unique molecular identifier to each TCR cDNA molecule to allow correction of PCR and sequencing errors. On the study's bioinformatics: TCR identification, UMI-based error correction and CDR3 extraction were performed with Decombinator tools. TCRs above a frequency of 2 per 1,000, corresponding to the top 1% of the tumor frequency distribution, were defined as expanded. Renyi diversity was calculated using the R vegan package after each repertoire was subsampled 100 times to 5,000 TCRs. CDR3 similarity networks were constructed using string-kernel similarity of amino acid triplets, with links drawn between CDR3s whose pairwise similarity was above 0.82. TCRdb trimmed the raw reads at Q25, called clones with MiXCR and kept productive beta chains. CDR3 protein duplicates are merged, each entry listing the most common genes and DNA. Clone size and V and J calls follow TCRdb, not the original study. Counted in this sample were 95,000 or so distinct CDR3 sequences; around 8.6% of them appeared once. About 7.1% of the sample is held by the ten biggest clonotypes.

What the study reported, not specific to this receptor: Ubiquitous expanded tumor TCRs were detected in blood more often at tumor resection than at routine follow-up. Confirming at a functional level the hypothesis that regional TCRs recognize regional mutations was considered to require additional single-cell paired TCR alpha and beta sequencing.

This clonotype has a count of ten or more. The clone's antigen remains unknown. It has no much larger one-base neighbor in the sample; base qualities were not kept. The intended sense of this specimen's time point label: sample taken at primary tumor resection. For TCR sequencing, whole RNA was extracted from tumor and nontumor lung tissue, or from cryopreserved PBMC samples, and no cell sorting was done. Samples were obtained from 72 patients with early-stage, untreated non-small cell lung cancer from the lung TRACERx cohort. Patients were selected for TCR sequencing only if sufficient RNA was available from at least two tumor regions.

This clonotype originated in a male donor with early-stage non-small cell lung cancer. Recombination joined TRBV29-1 with TRBJ2-7; TRBD2 fits 9 bases in the junction. The sample was PBMCs, taken at surgery. The nucleotides read TGCAGCGCCGCGGGAGGGAAGTCCTACGAGCAGTACTTC. This translates into CSAAGGKSYEQYF.